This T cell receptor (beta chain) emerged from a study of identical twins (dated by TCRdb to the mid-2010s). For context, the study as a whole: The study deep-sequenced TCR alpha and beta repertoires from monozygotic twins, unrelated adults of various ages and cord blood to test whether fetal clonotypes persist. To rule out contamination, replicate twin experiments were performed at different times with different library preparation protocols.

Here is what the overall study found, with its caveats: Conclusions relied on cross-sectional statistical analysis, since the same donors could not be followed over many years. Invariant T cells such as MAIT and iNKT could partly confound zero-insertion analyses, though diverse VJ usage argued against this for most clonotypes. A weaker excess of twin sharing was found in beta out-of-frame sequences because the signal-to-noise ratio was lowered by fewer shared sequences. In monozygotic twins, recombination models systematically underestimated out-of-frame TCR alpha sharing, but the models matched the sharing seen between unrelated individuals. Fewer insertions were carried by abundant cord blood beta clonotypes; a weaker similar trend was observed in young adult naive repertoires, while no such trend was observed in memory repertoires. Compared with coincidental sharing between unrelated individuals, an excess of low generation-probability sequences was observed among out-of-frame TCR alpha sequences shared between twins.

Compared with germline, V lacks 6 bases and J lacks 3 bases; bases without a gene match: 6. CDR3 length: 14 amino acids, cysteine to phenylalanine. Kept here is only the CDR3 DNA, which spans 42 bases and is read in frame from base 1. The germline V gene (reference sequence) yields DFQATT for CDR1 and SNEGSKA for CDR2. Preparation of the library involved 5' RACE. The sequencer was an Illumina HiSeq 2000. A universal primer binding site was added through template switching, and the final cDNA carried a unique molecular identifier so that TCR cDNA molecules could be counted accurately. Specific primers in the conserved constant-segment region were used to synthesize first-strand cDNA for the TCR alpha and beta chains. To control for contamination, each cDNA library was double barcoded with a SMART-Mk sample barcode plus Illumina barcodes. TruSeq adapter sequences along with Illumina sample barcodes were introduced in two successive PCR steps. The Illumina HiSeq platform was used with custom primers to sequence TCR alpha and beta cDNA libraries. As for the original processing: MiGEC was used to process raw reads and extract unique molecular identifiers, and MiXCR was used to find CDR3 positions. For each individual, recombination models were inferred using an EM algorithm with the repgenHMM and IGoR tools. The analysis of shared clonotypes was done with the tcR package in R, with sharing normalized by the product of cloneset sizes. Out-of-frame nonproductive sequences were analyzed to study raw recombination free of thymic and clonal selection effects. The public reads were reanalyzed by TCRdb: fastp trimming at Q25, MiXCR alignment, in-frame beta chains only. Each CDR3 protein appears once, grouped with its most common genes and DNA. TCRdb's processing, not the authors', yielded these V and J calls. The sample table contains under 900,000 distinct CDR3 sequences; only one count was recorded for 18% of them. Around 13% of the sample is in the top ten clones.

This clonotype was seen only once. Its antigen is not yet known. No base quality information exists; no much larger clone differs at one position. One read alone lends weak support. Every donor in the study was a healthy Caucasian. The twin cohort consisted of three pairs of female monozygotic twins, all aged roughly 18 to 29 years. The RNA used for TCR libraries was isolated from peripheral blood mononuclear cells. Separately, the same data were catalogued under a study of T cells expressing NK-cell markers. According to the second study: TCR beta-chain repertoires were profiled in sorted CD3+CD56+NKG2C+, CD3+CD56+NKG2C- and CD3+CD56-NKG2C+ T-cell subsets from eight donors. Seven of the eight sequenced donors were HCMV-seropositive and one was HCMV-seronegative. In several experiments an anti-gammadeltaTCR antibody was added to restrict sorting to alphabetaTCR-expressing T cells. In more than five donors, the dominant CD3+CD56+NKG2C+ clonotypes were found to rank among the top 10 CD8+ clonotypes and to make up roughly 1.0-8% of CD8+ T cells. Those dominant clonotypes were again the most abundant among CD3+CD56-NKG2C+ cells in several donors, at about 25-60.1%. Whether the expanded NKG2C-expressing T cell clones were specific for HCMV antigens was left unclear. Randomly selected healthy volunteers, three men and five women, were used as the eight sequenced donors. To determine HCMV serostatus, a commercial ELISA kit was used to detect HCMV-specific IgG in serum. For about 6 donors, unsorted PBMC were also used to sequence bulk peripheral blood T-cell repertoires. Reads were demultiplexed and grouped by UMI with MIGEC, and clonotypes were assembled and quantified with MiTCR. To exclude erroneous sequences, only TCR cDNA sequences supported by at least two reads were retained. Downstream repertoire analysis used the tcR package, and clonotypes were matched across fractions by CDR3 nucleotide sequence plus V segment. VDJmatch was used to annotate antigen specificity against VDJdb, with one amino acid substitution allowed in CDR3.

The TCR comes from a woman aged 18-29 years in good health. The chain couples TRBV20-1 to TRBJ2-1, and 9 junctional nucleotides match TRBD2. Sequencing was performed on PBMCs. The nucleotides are TGCAGTGCCTTAGCGGGAGCTGGCTACAATGAGCAGTTCTTC. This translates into CSALAGAGYNEQFF.